The TCR beta chain described here comes from a study of T cell responses to AZD1222 COVID-19 vaccine. Broader study findings: Across the whole spike, CD4 TCRs peaked at regions 160-218 and 743-854. Donors were mostly white British, more females; clonal diversity possibly underestimated. Spike-specific TCR breadth and depth went up after people got two AZD1222 doses.

A remark on this clone: Its antigen is not identified.

Sequencing was performed with immunoSEQ multiplex PCR; in TCRdb, only in-frame clones are kept and a portion is missing. Among 25,000 to 30,000 clones listed, roughly 90% were seen once. Per germline, CDR1 PRHDT and CDR2 FYEKMQ (reference sequence). The CDR3 covers 17 residues. V lost 5 bases and J lost 0; bases outside the gene matches: 13. Analyses pooled second doses at about 4 or about 12 weeks. This receptor was obtained from an adult who received the AZD1222 COVID-19 vaccine. The sequences come from peripheral blood, collected 28 days after the second AZD1222 dose. This chain links TRBV13 with TRBJ2-7; 7 bases map to TRBD1. The chain's CDR3 is CASSLRGRGPLSYEQYF. For the CDR3, the DNA is TGTGCCAGCAGCCTAAGGGGTAGGGGGCCCCTCTCCTACGAGCAGTACTTC.